This T cell receptor (beta chain) is drawn from a study of blood T cells in healthy people across ages. J was trimmed by 8 bases and V by 0 bases; bases with no gene match: 5. Germline V CDR1 and CDR2: LNHNV, YYDKDF (reference sequence). The CDR3 consists of 15 residues. The second PCR ran about 7 to 12 cycles with a sample-barcoded 5' primer and J-beta primers. TCRdb ran MiXCR on the 5' RACE reads and lists one entry per CDR3 protein. The data hold approximately 760,000 distinct CDR3 sequences, with around 25% observed a single time. This sample also belongs to another study, concerning T cells of mothers and their children.

The sequenced sample consisted of blood. This TCR was sampled from a boy younger than 18 in good health. The rearrangement uses TRBV15 and TRBJ1-2, with 11 positions matching TRBD1. CDR3 amino acids: CATSRDLGQGDGYTF. The DNA of the CDR3 is TGTGCCACCAGCAGAGATCTGGGACAGGGGGACGGCTACACCTTC.